This TCR beta chain derives from a study of CD8 T cells in ankylosing spondylitis. The V gene lost 1 base and the J gene lost 2 bases, with 15 bases spanning the gap. The CDR3 is 17 residues long. TCRdb independently ran MiXCR on the 5' RACE reads; one entry per CDR3 protein. The table has approximately 300,000 distinct CDR3 sequences, less than 9.5% seen once; the top ten hold about 14%. The study, taken as a whole, reports: Ankylosing spondylitis blood appeared to carry a characteristic TCR beta motif of roughly eight highly homologous variants. Significant enrichment of disease-linked clones was reportedly seen in matched ankylosing spondylitis synovial fluid. Reports of some motif variants in reactive arthritis synovial fluid and blood predate this one.

About this clonotype: Its specificity is unknown.

This receptor was obtained from a male donor with ankylosing spondylitis. The source material was blood, either unsorted or a sorted T cell fraction (not recorded which). The chain recombines TRBV12-3 or TRBV12-4 with TRBJ1-5; D might be TRBD1 (6 bases). As DNA, the CDR3 is TGTGCCAGCAGTTTAGGTGTTTGGGGGCTTGGCAATCAGCCCCAGCATTTT. This gives the protein CASSLGVWGLGNQPQHF.